This T cell receptor beta chain derives from a study of blood T cell repertoires in COVID-19. Turning to the study itself: Whether acute or convalescent, the COVID-19 samples came from the United States, Italy and Spain. Nucleic acid was either cDNA or gDNA, and it came from T cells, B-cell-depleted T cells, or PBMCs.

Symptom resolution, clearance, or two negative PCRs marked the recovered donors of Cohort 3. Under the authors' procedure: Estimated nucleated cell counts came from reference gene primer amplification. Clones were read by immunoSEQ multiplex PCR, and TCRdb kept only the in-frame ones, dropping some. The V and J calls and clone size come from that table; D and trimming were worked out from the DNA. The repertoire holds 350,000 to 400,000 clones, with roughly nine tenths as singletons. With 0 bases removed from V and 8 bases from J, the gap between germline ends came to 13 bases. Germline V gene sequence: CDR1 MGHRA, CDR2 YSYEKL. This CDR3 has 14 residues.

Sequenced: PBMCs or T cells enriched from blood (not recorded which). This chain connects TRBV4-1 to TRBJ1-2; possible D gene TRBD1, 5 bases. The clonotype originates from a man younger than 35 who had recovered from COVID-19. For the CDR3, the DNA is TGCGCCAGCAGCCAAGATGGCCAGGGTGGCGGCTACACCTTC. Translated: CASSQDGQGGGYTF.